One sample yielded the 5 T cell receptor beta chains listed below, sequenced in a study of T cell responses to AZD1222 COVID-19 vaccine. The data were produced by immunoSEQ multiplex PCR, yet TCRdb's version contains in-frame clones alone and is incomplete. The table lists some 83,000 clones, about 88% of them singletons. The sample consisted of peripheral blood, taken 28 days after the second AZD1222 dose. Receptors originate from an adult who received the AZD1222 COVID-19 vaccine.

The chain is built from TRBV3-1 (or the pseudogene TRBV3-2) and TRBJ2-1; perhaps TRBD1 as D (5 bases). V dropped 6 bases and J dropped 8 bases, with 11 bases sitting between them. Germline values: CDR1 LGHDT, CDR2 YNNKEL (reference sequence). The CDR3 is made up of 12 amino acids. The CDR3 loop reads CASSSPRDEQFF. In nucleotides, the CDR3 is TGTGCCAGCAGTTCACCCAGGGATGAGCAGTTCTTC.

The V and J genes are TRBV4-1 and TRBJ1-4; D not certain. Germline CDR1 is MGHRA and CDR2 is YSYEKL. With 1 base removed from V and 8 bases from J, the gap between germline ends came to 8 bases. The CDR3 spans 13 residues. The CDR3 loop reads CASSQGLSEKLFF. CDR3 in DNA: TGCGCCAGCAGCCAAGGTCTTAGCGAAAAACTGTTTTTT.

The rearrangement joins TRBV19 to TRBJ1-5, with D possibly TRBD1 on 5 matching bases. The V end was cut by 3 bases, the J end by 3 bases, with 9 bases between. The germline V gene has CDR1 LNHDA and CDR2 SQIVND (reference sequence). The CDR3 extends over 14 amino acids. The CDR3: CASSIAGTNQPQHF. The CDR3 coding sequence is TGTGCCAGTAGTATTGCGGGGACCAATCAGCCCCAGCATTTT.

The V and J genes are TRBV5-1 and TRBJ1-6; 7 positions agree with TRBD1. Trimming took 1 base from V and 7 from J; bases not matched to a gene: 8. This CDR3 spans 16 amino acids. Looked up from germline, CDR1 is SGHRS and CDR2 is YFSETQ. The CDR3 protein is CASSLSSGQLNSPLHF. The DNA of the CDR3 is TGCGCCAGCAGCTTGTCGTCGGGACAGTTGAATTCACCCCTCCACTTT.

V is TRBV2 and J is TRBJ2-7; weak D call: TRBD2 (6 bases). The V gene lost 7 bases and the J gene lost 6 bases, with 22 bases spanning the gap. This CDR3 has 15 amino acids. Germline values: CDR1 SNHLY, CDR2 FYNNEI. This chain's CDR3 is CASNGGASEPLEQYF. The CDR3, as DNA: TGTGCCAGCAACGGCGGGGCCTCCGAGCCCCTCGAGCAGTACTTC. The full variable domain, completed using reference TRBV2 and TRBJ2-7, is EPEVTQTPSHQVTQMGQEVILRCVPISNHLYFYWYRQILGQKVEFLVSFYNNEISEKSEIFDDQFSVERPDGSNFTLKIRSTKLEDSAMYFCASNGGASEPLEQYFGPGTRLTVT.